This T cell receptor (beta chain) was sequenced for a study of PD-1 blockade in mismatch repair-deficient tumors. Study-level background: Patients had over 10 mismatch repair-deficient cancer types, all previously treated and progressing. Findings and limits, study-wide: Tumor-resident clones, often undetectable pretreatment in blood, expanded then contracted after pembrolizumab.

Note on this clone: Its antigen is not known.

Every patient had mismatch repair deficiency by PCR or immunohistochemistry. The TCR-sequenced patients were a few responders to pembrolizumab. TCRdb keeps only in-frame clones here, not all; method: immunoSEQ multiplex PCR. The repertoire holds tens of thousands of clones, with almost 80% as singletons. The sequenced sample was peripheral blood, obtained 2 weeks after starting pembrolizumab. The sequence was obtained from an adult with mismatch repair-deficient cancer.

CDR3 nucleotides: TGTGCCAGCTTTAAATCGGGGGGCGGTTCATCCTACGAGCAGTACTTC. Translated: CASFKSGGGSSYEQYF. V is TRBV2 and J is TRBJ2-7; tentative D call: TRBD2 (7 bases). The CDR3 sequence is 16 residues long. Between the trimmed V and J ends, which lost 8 bases and 1 base, there was a span of 21 bases. The germline CDR1 and CDR2 sequences are SNHLY and FYNNEI. Using reference TRBV2 and TRBJ2-7 for the parts outside the CDR3, the full variable domain is EPEVTQTPSHQVTQMGQEVILRCVPISNHLYFYWYRQILGQKVEFLVSFYNNEISEKSEIFDDQFSVERPDGSNFTLKIRSTKLEDSAMYFCASFKSGGGSSYEQYFGPGTRLTVT.